Presented here are 5 T cell receptor beta chains from one specimen sequenced in a study of CD8+ T cells in alopecia areata. This sample's treatment: oral pan-JAK inhibitor, 5-10 mg twice daily. Investigators isolated RNA and reverse transcribed it into cDNA to act as the sequencing template. Using immunoSEQ multiplex PCR, the repertoire was profiled, and TCRdb retains in-frame clones only, with some absent. The repertoire holds fewer than 200,000 clones, with 58% as singletons. The specimen comprised CD4+ T cells sorted from blood, sampled between weeks 55 and 70, from a patient treated with tofacitinib. These receptors were obtained from a human donor with alopecia areata.

The chain is built from TRBV5-6 and TRBJ2-5; 9 bases fit TRBD2. CDR3 size: 16 residues. CDR1 and CDR2 from the germline V gene are SGHDT and YYEEEE. V gave up 0 bases and J gave up 0 bases; unmatched junction bases: 3. This CDR3 is CASSLALAGYQETQYF. CDR3 nucleotides: TGTGCCAGCAGCTTGGCCCTAGCGGGGTACCAAGAGACCCAGTACTTC.

V gene TRBV6-1 combines with J gene TRBJ2-1; D gene uncertain. The ends were cut back, 2 bases at V and 2 bases at J, with 10 bases in the middle. The CDR3 runs 15 residues. CDR1 and CDR2 (germline): MNHNS, SASEGT. Here the CDR3 reads CASSEPIGTYNEQFF. The CDR3 DNA is TGTGCCAGCAGTGAACCAATAGGGACCTACAATGAGCAGTTCTTC.

The J gene is TRBJ1-2, the V gene TRBV29-1, with D perhaps matching TRBD1 (5 bases). Germline V gene data show CDR1 as SQVTM and CDR2 as ANQGSEA. The CDR3 runs to 12 residues. Trimming pared 7 bases from V and 7 bases from J, leaving 16 bases between. This CDR3 reads CSASQRGFGYTF. The DNA for the CDR3 is TGCAGCGCGAGCCAGAGGGGTTTTGGCTACACCTTC.

This clone was recorded a few times. This chain uses TRBV5-1 with TRBJ1-1, with D perhaps matching TRBD1 (6 bases). The germline gives CDR1 SGHRS, CDR2 YFSETQ. V lost 3 bases to trimming and J lost 1 base, with 10 bases between them. The CDR3 covers 14 residues. The CDR3 sequence is CASSWDNRNTEAFF. The CDR3 DNA reads TGCGCCAGCAGCTGGGACAACCGGAACACTGAAGCTTTCTTT.

This clone was recorded a few times. V usage is TRBV18 and J usage is TRBJ2-4; the D gene could be TRBD1 or TRBD2 (5 bases each). In germline, CDR1 is KGHSH, CDR2 LQKENI. The CDR3 is 16 residues long. V shed 2 bases and J shed 0 bases, with 11 bases lying between them. The CDR3 DNA follows: TGTGCCAGCTCACCAGTGGGACGGATAGCCAAAAACATTCAGTACTTC. Protein: CASSPVGRIAKNIQYF.